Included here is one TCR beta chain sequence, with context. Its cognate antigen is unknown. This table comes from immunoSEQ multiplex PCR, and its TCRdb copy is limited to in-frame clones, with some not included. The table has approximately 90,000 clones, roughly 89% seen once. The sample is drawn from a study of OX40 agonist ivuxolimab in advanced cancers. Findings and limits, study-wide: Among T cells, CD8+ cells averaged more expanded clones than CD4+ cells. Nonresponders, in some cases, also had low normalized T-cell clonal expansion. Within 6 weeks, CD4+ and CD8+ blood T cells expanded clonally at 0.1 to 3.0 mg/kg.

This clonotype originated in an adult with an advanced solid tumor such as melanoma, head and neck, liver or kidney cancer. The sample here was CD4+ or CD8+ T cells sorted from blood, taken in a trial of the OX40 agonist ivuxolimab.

The DNA for the CDR3 is TGTGCCTGGACGATAGGGGGTGCCCTGAACACTGAAGCTTTCTTT. Translation gives CAWTIGGALNTEAFF. This chain links TRBV30 with TRBJ1-1; a possible D gene is TRBD1 (6 bases). Germline CDR1 reads GTSNPN; CDR2 reads SVGIG (reference sequence). The CDR3 loop spans 15 amino acids. V was cut by 4 bases and J by 0 bases, with 15 bases left in between.